The sequence of this TCR beta chain was determined in a study of vaccination effects on CD4 cells after COVID-19 (dated by TCRdb to 2022 to 2024). In the study overall: Participants received two doses of either the BNT162b2 or the mRNA-1273 mRNA SARS-CoV-2 vaccine. In both COVID-19 convalescent patients and infection-naive vaccine recipients, the study compared SARS-CoV-2 spike-specific CD4+ TCR repertoires from before mRNA vaccination with those from after it. The full study included fewer than eleven COVID-19 convalescent patients and a few SARS-CoV-2-naive healthy vaccine recipients. Cultures from other donors in the study were sequenced with the Oncomine TCR Beta short-read assay on an Illumina iSeq 100.

In the ViraFEST assay, PBMC were stimulated with viral peptide pools, and antigen-specific CD4+ T cell clonotypes were then identified by expansion using TCR sequencing. After 10 to 11 days of culture, CD4+ T cells were isolated with the EasySep CD4+ T cell isolation kit. Negative nucleocapsid antibody results before and after vaccination confirmed that the healthy vaccine recipients had no prior SARS-CoV-2 infection. Each well held some 1.9 million PBMC cultured in IMDM containing around 5% human AB serum, roughly 10 IU/ml IL-2 and gentamicin, along with approximately 10 ug/ml peptides. On days 3 and 7, half of the culture medium was replaced with fresh IL-2-containing medium. Each peptide stimulation condition was cultured in triplicate wells unless otherwise noted. PBMC were separated from whole blood using Ficoll-Paque Plus gradient centrifugation and were then either cryopreserved at -140C or used fresh. The overlapping peptide pools covered the spike proteins of SARS-CoV-2 as well as those of the common cold coronaviruses HCoV-NL63, HCoV-OC43 and HCoV-229E. The QIAamp micro DNA kit was used to extract genomic DNA from the cultured CD4+ T cells.

The method behind the library was the immunoSEQ multiplex PCR assay. DNA from the CD4+ T cells that had been cultured and isolated underwent TCR beta CDR3 sequencing. The study's own analysis went as follows. The analysis removed non-productive TCR sequences, trimmed reads to the CDR3 region, and retained only CDR3s that were 7 or more amino acids long. The MANAFEST web app was used to pick out antigen-specific clonotypes by comparing their expansion in peptide wells with that in reference cultures. To count as positive, a clone had to show expansion at FDR<0.05 compared with the reference and with all other wells, an odds ratio above 5, and a frequency above 0.1% in two replicate wells. A clonotype was defined as cross-reactive if the clonotype was significantly expanded both in SARS-CoV-2 spike wells and in at least one common cold coronavirus spike condition. CDR3 similarity was assessed by Levenshtein distance using the stringdist R package, and unrooted trees were constructed with ape in R 3.6.1. Imported from immuneACCESS, the table was reduced by TCRdb to in-frame sequences with V and J called. These copies leave out some clones; in studies compared against another copy, an unresolved V gene accounts for under half, and the cause of the remainder is not known. V, J and clone size reflect that table, while D and trimming were determined from the DNA. In this sample the table shows around 12,000 clones, just under 75% of which occur a single time. The leading ten clones occupy approximately 24% of the sample.

The investigation overall reported the following: Marked clonal contraction was observed in both infection-induced and vaccine-induced clones at late post-vaccination timepoints, consistent with waning T cell responses. Among healthy vaccine recipients, nearly all vaccine-induced clones were SARS-CoV-2 mono-reactive, and just 1 of 255 was cross-reactive with common cold coronaviruses. Limitations of the study were the small number of convalescent patients and the absence of early post-infection timepoints.

As regards this clone: It lacks a known antigen. Qualities for individual bases were not recorded, and no much larger clone is one base off.

The starting material was CD4+ T cells from PBMCs cultured with HCoV-229E spike peptides, obtained before COVID-19 vaccination. The cell subset or site label on this specimen signifies: HCoV-229E spike overlapping peptide pool stimulation. The clonotype comes from a human donor who received a COVID-19 vaccine.

The nucleotide sequence is given as TGTGCCAGCAGTGATCTTGGGTCAGCTAACTATGGCTACACCTTC. This sequence encodes CASSDLGSANYGYTF. In this chain, TRBV6-1 is recombined with TRBJ1-2, with the D gene not confidently named. The germline V gene yields MNHNS for CDR1 and SASEGT for CDR2. V sheds 3 bases and J sheds 0 bases, leaving 11 bases between their ends. The CDR3 measures 15 amino acids from cysteine to phenylalanine. The entry retains the CDR3 DNA only, 45 bases that are in frame from base 1.